A single sample is the source of the 3 T cell receptor beta chains below, sequenced in a study of T cells in Graves' hyperthyroidism and ophthalmopathy. The TCR beta CDR3 regions underwent amplification using RNA transcripts as the source. An initial round of RT-PCR targeting the TCR CDR3 relied on the HTBI primer set. From the multiplex PCR reads, TCRdb called clonotypes with MiXCR, one entry per CDR3 protein. Among about 290,000 distinct CDR3 sequences listed, more than 10% were seen once. Sequencing input: blood. The source is a woman aged 25 to 39 with Graves' hyperthyroidism that later progressed to Graves' ophthalmopathy.

This clonotype appeared once. Being one base from a much bigger clone, this may be a read error. The V gene is TRBV29-1, the J gene TRBJ2-1; 9 positions agree with TRBD2. Looked up from germline, CDR1 is SQVTM and CDR2 is ANQGSEA. The CDR3 length is 15 residues. Trimming took 6 bases from V and 11 from J; bases not matched to a gene: 17. CDR3 bases: TGCAGCGTCGGAGGTCCTAGCGGGATGTACCATAAGCAGTTCTTC. Protein: CSVGGPSGMYHKQFF.

This clonotype was seen ten or more times. The V and J genes are TRBV28 and TRBJ2-1; 12 bases align to TRBD2. J gave up 5 bases and V 6 bases, and 5 bases lay outside the gene matches. The V gene's germline CDR1 is MDHEN and CDR2 SYDVKM. This CDR3 spans 15 amino acids. Written as DNA, the CDR3 is TGTGCCAGCAGGAAGTGGACTAGCGGGAACAATGAGCAGTTCTTC. Translating gives CASRKWTSGNNEQFF.

The table lists this clonotype with many counts. The chain uses TRBV6-2 or TRBV6-3 and TRBJ2-1; D call uncertain. From germline, CDR1 is MNHEY and CDR2 SVGEGT. V was shortened by 1 base and J by 10 bases, with 5 bases between the two germline ends. The CDR3 is 11 residues long. The CDR3 nucleotides are TGTGCCAGCAGTTACTTGGGCGAGCAGTTCTTC. It yields the protein CASSYLGEQFF.